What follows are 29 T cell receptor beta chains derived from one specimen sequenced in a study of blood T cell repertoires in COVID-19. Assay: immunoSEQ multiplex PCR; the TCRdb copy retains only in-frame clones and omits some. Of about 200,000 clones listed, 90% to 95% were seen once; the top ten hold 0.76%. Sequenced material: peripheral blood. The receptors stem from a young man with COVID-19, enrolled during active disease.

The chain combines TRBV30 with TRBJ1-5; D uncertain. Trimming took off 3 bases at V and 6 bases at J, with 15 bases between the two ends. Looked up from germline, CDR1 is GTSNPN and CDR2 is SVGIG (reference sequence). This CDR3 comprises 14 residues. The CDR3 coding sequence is TGTGCCTGGAGCGCGGACCTTCGGGGTCAGCCCCAGCATTTT. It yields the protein CAWSADLRGQPQHF.

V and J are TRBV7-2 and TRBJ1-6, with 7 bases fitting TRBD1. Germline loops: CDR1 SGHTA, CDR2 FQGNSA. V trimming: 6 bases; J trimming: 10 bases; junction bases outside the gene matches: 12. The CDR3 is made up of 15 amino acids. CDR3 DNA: TGTGCCAGCAGGGACATAACAGGGGTACGGTCACCCCTCCACTTT. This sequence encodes CASRDITGVRSPLHF.

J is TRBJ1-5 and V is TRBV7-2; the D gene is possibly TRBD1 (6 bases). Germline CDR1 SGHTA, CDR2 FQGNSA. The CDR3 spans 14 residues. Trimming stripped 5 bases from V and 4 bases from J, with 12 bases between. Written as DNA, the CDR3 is TGTGCCAGCAGCCCCGGACAGAAAAATCAGCCCCAGCATTTT. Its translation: CASSPGQKNQPQHF.

CDR3 in amino acids: CASSRESYNSPLHF. CDR3 DNA: TGTGCCAGCAGTAGGGAGTCCTATAATTCACCCCTCCACTTT. The chain employs TRBV6-5 and TRBJ1-6; D call uncertain. Germline CDR1 is MNHEY and CDR2 is SVGAGI. With 5 bases removed from V and 1 base from J, the gap between germline ends came to 6 bases. The CDR3 contains 14 residues.

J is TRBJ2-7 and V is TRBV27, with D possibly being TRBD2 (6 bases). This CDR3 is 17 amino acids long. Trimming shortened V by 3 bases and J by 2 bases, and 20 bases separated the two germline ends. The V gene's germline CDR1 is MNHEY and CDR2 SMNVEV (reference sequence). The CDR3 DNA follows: TGTGCCAGCAGTTTCAACTTCAGGGACTCAGTTCCCTACGAGCAGTACTTC. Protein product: CASSFNFRDSVPYEQYF.

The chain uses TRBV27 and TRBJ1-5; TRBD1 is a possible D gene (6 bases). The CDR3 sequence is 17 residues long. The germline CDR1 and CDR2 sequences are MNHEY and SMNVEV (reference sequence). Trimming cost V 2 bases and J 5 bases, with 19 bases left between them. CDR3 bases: TGTGCCAGCAGTTTAGTAATGGGGGGGGCAGGTGATCAGCCCCAGCATTTT. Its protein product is CASSLVMGGAGDQPQHF.

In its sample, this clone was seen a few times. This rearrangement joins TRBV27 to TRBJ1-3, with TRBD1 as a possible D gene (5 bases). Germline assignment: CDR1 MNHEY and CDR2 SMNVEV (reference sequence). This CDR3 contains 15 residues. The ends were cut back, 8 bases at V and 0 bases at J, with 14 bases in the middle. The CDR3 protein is CASGRTPFSGNTIYF. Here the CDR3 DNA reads TGTGCCAGCGGCCGGACACCGTTCTCTGGAAACACCATATATTTT.

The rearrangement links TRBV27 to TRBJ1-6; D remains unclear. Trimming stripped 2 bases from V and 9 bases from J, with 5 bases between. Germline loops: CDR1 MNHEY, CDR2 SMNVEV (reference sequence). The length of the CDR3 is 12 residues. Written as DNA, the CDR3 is TGTGCCAGCAGTTTAGCCGGTTCACCCCTCCACTTT. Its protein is CASSLAGSPLHF.

The CDR3 region has the DNA TGTGCCAGCACCCGGGGGGGGTGGTACGAGCAGTACTTC. Its translation: CASTRGGWYEQYF. The rearrangement links TRBV2 to TRBJ2-7; 8 nucleotides match TRBD2. This CDR3 has 13 amino acids. The V gene's germline CDR1 is SNHLY and CDR2 FYNNEI. The V gene end was trimmed by 7 bases and the J gene end by 4 bases; junction bases not matched to a gene: 6. Full variable domain (rest looked up from reference TRBV2 and TRBJ2-7): EPEVTQTPSHQVTQMGQEVILRCVPISNHLYFYWYRQILGQKVEFLVSFYNNEISEKSEIFDDQFSVERPDGSNFTLKIRSTKLEDSAMYFCASTRGGWYEQYFGPGTRLTVT.

The DNA for the CDR3 is TGTGCCAGCAGCACCGGGACTAGCGGGGGGCAAGAGACCCAGTACTTC. It specifies CASSTGTSGGQETQYF. The chain employs TRBV11-2 and TRBJ2-5, with TRBD2 matching over 15 bases. In germline, CDR1 is SGHAT, CDR2 FQNNGV. Trimming cost V 5 bases and J 2 bases; bases outside gene matches: 3. The CDR3 runs to 16 residues.

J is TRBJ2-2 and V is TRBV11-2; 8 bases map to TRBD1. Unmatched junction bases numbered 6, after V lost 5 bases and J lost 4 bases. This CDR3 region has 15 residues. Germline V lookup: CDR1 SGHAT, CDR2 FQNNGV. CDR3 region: CASSRGQGFTGELFF. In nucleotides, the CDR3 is TGTGCCAGCAGCCGCGGACAGGGATTCACCGGGGAGCTGTTTTTT.

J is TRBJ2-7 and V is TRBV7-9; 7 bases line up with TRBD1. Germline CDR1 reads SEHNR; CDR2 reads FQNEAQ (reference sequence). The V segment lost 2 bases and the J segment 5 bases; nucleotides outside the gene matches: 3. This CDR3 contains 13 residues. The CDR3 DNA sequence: TGTGCCAGCAGCTTACAGGGGGTGAACGAGCAGTACTTC. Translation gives CASSLQGVNEQYF.

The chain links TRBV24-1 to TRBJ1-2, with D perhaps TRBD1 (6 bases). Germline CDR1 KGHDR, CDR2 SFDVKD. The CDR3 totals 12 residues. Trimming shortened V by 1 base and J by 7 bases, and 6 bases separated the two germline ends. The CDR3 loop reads CATSDLGGGYTF. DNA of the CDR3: TGTGCCACCAGTGATTTAGGGGGTGGCTACACCTTC.

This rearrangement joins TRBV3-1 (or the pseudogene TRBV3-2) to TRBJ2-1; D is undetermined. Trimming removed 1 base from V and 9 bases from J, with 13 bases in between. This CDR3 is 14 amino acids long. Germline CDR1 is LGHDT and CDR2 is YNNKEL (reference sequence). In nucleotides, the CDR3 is TGTGCCAGCAGCCAAGTAGGTCAGGTGGGTGAGCAGTTCTTC. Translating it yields CASSQVGQVGEQFF.

The CDR3 here is CASSIASGTAYGYTF. The CDR3 DNA reads as TGTGCCAGTAGTATCGCCTCCGGGACAGCCTATGGCTACACCTTC. The chain couples TRBV19 to TRBJ1-2, with 7 nucleotides matching TRBD1. The ends lost 3 bases at V and 4 bases at J; junction bases unmatched: 8. CDR1 is LNHDA, CDR2 SQIVND, per germline (reference sequence). This CDR3 spans 15 amino acids.

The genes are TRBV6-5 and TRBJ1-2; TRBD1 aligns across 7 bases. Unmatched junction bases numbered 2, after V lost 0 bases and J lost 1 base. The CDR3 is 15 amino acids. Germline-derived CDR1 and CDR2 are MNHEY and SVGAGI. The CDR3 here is CASSYSGQHNYGYTF. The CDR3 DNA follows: TGTGCCAGCAGTTACTCGGGACAGCATAACTATGGCTACACCTTC.

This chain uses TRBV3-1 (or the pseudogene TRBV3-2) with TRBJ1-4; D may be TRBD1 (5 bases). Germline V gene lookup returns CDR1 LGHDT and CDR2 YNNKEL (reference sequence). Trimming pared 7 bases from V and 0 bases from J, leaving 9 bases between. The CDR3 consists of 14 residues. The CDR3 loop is CASTDRTTNEKLFF. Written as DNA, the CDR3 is TGTGCCAGCACCGACAGAACAACTAATGAAAAACTGTTTTTT.

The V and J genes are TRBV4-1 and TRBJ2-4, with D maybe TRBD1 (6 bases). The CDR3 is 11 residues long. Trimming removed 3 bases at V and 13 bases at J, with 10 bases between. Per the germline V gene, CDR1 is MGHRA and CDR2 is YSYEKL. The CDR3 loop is CASSQTGTQYF. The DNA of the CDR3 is TGCGCCAGCAGCCAGACCGGGACACAGTACTTC.

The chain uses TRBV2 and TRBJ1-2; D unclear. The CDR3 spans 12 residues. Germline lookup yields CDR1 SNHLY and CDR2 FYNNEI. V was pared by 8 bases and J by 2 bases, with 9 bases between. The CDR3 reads CASSVANYGYTF. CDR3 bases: TGTGCCAGCTCTGTGGCCAACTATGGCTACACCTTC.

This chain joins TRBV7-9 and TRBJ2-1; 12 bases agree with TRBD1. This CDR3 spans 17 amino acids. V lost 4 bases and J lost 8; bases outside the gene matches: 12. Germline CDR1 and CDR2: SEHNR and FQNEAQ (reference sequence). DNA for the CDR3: TGTGCCAGCAGCTCCGGGACAGGGGGCTATGAAACCGATGAGCAGTTCTTC. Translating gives CASSSGTGGYETDEQFF.

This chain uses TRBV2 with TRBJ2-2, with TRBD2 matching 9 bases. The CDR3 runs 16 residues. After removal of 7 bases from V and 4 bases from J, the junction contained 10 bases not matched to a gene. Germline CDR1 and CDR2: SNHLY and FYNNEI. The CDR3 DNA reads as TGTGCCAGCATTGTAGGCGGGGGGGACATCACCGGGGAGCTGTTTTTT. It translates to CASIVGGGDITGELFF.

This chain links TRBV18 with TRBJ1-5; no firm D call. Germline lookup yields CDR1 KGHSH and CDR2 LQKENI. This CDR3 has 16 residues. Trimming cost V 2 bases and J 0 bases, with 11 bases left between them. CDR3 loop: CASSPRSVTSNQPQHF. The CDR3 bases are TGTGCCAGCTCACCAAGGAGTGTTACTAGCAATCAGCCCCAGCATTTT.

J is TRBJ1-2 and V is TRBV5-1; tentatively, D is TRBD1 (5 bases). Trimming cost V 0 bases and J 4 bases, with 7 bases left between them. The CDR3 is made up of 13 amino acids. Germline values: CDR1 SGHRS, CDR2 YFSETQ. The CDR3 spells CASSLGQSYGYTF. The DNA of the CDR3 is TGCGCCAGCAGCTTGGGACAGTCCTATGGCTACACCTTC.

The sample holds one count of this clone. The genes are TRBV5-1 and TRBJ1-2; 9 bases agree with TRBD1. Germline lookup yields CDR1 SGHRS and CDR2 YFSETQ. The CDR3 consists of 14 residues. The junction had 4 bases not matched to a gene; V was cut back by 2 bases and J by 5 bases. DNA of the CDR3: TGCGCCAGCAGCTTACAGGGGGCGGGTTATGGCTACACCTTC. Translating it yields CASSLQGAGYGYTF.

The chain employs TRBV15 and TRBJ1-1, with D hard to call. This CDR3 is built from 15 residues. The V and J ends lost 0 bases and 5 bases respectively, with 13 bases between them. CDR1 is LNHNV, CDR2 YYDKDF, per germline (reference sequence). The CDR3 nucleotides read TGTGCCACCAGCAGAGATGCGGCCCGGAGGACTGAAGCTTTCTTT. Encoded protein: CATSRDAARRTEAFF.

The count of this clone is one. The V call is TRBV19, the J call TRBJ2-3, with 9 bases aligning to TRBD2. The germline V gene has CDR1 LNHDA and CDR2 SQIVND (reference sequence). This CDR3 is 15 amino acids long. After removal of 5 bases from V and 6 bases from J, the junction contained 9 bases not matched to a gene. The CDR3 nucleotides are TGTGCCAGTAGTTCGATAGCGGGGGTTGTGGATACGCAGTATTTT. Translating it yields CASSSIAGVVDTQYF.

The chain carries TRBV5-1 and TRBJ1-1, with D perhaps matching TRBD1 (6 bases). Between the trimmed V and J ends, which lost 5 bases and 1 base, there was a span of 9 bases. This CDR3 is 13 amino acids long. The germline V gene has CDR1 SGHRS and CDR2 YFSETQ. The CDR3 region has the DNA TGCGCCAGCAGAGGGGGAGAGAACACTGAAGCTTTCTTT. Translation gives CASRGGENTEAFF.

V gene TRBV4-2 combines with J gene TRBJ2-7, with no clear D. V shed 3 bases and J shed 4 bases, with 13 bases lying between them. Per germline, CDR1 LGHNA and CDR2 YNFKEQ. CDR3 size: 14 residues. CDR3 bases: TGTGCCAGCAGCCAGTCCGCCTACCCTTACGAGCAGTACTTC. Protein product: CASSQSAYPYEQYF.

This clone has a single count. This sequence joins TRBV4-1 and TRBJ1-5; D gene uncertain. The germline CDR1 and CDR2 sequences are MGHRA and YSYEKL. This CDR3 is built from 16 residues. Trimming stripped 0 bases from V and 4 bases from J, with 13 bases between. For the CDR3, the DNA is TGCGCCAGCAGCCAAGAACGCCACCTACTAAATCAGCCCCAGCATTTT. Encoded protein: CASSQERHLLNQPQHF.